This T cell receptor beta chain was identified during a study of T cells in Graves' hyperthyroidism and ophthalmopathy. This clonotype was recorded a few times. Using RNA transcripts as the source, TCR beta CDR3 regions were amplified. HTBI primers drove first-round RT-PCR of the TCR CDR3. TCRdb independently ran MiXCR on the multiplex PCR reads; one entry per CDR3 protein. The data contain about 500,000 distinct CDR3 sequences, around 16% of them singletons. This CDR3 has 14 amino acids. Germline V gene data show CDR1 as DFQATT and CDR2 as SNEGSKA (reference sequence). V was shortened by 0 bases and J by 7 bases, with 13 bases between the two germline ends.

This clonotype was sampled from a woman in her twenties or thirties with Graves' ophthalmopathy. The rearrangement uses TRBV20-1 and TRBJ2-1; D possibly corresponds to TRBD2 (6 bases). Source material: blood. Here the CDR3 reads CSARDRGTQNEQFF. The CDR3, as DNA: TGCAGTGCTAGAGATCGGGGGACGCAGAATGAGCAGTTCTTC.